This T cell receptor beta chain was profiled in a study of blood T cell repertoires in COVID-19. In the study overall: T cells, B-cell-depleted T cells, or PBMCs provided the cDNA or gDNA that served as material.

V shed 5 bases and J shed 3 bases, with 11 bases lying between them. CDR3 length: 13 residues. Study processing details: The authors estimated nucleated cell counts from reference gene primer amplification. TCRdb's table, derived via immunoSEQ multiplex PCR, lists solely in-frame clones and lacks some. The V and J calls and clone size were taken over from that table, and D and trimming were inferred from the DNA. The sample contains under 300,000 clones, under 95% of which appear only once. The sequencing sample was made of PBMCs or T cells enriched from blood (not recorded which). The chain links TRBV12-3 or TRBV12-4 to TRBJ2-7; tentatively, D is TRBD2 (5 bases). The TCR sequence derives from a middle-aged woman with acute COVID-19. CDR3 sequence reads: CASSPGGFYEQYF. CDR3 nucleotide sequence: TGTGCCAGCAGTCCAGGCGGGTTCTACGAGCAGTACTTC.